The TCR beta chain under discussion was sequenced for a study of a mutant IDH1 vaccine in newly diagnosed glioma. About the study: Males made up 62.5% and females approximately 40% of treated patients, whose mean age was roughly 40 years. Study-wide results and caveats: Pseudoprogression looked unconnected to shifts in top peripheral T cell clonotypes.

As for this clone: Its specificity is unknown.

CDR1 and CDR2 from the germline V gene are LGHNA and YSLEER. The CDR3 runs to 16 residues. V was cut by 5 bases and J by 6 bases, with 21 bases left in between. Time point noted: week 47, end of study. A single vaccine dose contained 300 ug of mutant IDH1 20-mer peptide, and topical imiquimod was used with it. Only in-frame clones appear in the TCRdb table, and some are missing; sequencing was by immunoSEQ multiplex PCR. This sample has tens of thousands of clones; roughly four fifths occur once, and the top ten carry 3% to 3.5%. The source of this sequence is a woman in her 50s with glioma. This rearrangement joins TRBV4-3 to TRBJ2-3; perhaps TRBD2 as D (6 bases). Source: PBMCs, taken from a glioma patient whose treatment included an IDH1 peptide vaccine. The chain's CDR3 is CASSRRTGGKADTQYF. The CDR3 DNA reads as TGCGCCAGCAGCAGGAGGACTGGGGGGAAGGCGGATACGCAGTATTTT.